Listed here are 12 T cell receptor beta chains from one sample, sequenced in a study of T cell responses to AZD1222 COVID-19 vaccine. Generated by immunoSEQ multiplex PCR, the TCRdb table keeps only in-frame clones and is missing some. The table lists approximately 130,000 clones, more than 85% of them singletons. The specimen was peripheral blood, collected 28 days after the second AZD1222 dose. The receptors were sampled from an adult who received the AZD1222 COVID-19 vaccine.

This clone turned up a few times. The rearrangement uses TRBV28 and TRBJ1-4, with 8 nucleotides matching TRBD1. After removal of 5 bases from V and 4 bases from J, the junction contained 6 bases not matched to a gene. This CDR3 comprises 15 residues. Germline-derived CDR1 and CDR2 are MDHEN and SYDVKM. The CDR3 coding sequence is TGTGCCAGCAGTGCCAACAGGGGGAATAATGAAAAACTGTTTTTT. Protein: CASSANRGNNEKLFF.

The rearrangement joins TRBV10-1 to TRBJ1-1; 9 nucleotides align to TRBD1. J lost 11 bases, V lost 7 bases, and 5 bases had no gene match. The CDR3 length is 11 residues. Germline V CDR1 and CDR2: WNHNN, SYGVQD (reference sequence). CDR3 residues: CASIRDRAAFF. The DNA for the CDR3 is TGCGCCAGCATCCGGGACAGGGCCGCTTTCTTT.

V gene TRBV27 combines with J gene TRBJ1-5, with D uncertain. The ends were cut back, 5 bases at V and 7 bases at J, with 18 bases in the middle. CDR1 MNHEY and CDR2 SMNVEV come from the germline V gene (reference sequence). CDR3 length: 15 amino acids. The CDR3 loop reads CASSPLASVGQPQHF. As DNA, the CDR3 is TGTGCCAGCAGTCCTCTGGCATCCGTCGGGCAGCCCCAGCATTTT.

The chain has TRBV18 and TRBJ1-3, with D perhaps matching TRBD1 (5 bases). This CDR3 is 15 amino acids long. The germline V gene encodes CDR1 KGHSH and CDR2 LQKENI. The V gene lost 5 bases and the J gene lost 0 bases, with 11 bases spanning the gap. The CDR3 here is CASSRDGPSGNTIYF. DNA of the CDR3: TGTGCCAGCTCAAGGGACGGTCCCTCTGGAAACACCATATATTTT.

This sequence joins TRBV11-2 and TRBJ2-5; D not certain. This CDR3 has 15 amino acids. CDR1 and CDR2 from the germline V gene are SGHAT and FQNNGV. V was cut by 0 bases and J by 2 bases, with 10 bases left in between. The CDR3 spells CASSLDGSFQETQYF. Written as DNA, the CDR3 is TGTGCCAGCAGCTTAGATGGGTCATTTCAAGAGACCCAGTACTTC. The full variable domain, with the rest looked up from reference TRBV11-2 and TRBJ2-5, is EAGVAQSPRYKIIEKRQSVAFWCNPISGHATLYWYQQILGQGPKLLIQFQNNGVVDDSQLPKDRFSAERLKGVDSTLKIQPAKLEDSAVYLCASSLDGSFQETQYFGPGTRLLVL.

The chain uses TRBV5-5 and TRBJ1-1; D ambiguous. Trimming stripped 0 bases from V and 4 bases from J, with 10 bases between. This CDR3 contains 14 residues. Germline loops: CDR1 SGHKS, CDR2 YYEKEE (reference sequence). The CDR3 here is CASSLAGGGTEAFF. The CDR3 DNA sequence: TGTGCCAGCAGCTTGGCAGGTGGTGGCACTGAAGCTTTCTTT. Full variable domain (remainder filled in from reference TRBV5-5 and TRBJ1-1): DAGVTQSPTHLIKTRGQQVTLRCSPISGHKSVSWYQQVLGQGPQFIFQYYEKEERGRGNFPDRFSARQFPNYSSELNVNALLLGDSALYLCASSLAGGGTEAFFGQGTRLTVV.

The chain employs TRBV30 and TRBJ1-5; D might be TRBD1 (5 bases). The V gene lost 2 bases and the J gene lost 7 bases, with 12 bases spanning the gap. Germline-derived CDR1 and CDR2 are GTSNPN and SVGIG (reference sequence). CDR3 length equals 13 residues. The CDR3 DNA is TGTGCCTGGAGTCCAGGGTCTGTCCAGCCCCAGCATTTT. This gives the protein CAWSPGSVQPQHF.

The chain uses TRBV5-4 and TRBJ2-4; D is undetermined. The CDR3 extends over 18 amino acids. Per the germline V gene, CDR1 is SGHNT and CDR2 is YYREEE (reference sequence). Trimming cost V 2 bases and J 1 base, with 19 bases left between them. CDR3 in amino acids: CASSFLSGDLWAKNIQYF. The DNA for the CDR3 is TGTGCCAGCAGCTTCCTTAGTGGGGATCTGTGGGCCAAAAACATTCAGTACTTC.

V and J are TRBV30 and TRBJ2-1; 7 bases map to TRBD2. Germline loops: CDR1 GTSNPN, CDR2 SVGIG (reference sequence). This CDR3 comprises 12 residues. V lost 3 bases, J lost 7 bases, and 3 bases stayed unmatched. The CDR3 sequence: CAWRGTKNEQFF. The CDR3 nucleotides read TGTGCCTGGAGGGGGACTAAAAATGAGCAGTTCTTC.

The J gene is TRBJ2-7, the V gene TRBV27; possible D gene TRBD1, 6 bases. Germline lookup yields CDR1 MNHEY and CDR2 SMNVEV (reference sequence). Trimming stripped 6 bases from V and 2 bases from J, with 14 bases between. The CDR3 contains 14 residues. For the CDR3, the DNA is TGTGCCAGCAGCTCCACAGGGTACACCTACGAGCAGTACTTC. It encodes CASSSTGYTYEQYF.

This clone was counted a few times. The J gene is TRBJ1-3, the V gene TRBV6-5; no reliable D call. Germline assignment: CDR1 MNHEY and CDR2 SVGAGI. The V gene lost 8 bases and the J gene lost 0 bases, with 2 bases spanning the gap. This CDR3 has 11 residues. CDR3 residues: CASCSGNTIYF. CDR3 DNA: TGTGCCAGCTGCTCTGGAAACACCATATATTTT.

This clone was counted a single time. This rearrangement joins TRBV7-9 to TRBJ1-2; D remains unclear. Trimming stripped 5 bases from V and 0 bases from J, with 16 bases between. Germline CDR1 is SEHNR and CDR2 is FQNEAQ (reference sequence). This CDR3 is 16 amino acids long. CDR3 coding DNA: TGTGCCAGCAGCCCCCCGGGCGGATCGCCTAACTATGGCTACACCTTC. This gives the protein CASSPPGGSPNYGYTF. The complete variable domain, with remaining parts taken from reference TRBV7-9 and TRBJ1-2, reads DTGVSQNPRHKITKRGQNVTFRCDPISEHNRLYWYRQTLGQGPEFLTYFQNEAQLEKSRLLSDRFSAERPKGSFSTLEIQRTEQGDSAMYLCASSPPGGSPNYGYTFGSGTRLTVV.